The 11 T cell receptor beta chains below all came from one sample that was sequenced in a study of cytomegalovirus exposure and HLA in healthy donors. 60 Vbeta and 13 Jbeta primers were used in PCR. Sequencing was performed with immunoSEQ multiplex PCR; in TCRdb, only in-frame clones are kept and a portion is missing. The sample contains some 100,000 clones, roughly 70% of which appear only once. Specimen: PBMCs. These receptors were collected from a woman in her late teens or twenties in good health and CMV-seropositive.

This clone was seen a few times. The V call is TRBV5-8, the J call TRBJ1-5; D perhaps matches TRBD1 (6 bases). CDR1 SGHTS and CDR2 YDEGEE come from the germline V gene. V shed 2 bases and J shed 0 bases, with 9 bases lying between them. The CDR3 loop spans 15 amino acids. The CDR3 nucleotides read TGTGCCAGCAGCTTAGGACAGTATAGCAATCAGCCCCAGCATTTT. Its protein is CASSLGQYSNQPQHF.

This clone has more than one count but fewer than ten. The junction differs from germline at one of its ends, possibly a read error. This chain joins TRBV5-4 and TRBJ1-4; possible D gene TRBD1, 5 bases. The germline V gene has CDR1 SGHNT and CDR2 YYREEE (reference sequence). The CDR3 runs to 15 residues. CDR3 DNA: TGCGCCAGCAGCCAAGATTGGGTGGCAGGGGAAAAACTGTTTTTT. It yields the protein CASSQDWVAGEKLFF.

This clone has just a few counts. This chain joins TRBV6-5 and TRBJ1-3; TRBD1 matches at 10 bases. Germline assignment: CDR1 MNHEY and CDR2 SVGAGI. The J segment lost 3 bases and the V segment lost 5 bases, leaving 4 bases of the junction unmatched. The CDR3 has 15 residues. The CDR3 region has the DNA TGTGCCAGCAGTCTTGACAGGGGGCTTGGAAACACCATATATTTT. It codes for CASSLDRGLGNTIYF.

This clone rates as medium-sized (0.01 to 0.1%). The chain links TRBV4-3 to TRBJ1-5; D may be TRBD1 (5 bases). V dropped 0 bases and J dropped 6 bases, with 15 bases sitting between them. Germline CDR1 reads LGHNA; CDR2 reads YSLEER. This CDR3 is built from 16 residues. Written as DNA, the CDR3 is TGCGCCAGCAGCCAAGATTTGGGGGGAATCGGTCAGCCCCAGCATTTT. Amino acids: CASSQDLGGIGQPQHF.

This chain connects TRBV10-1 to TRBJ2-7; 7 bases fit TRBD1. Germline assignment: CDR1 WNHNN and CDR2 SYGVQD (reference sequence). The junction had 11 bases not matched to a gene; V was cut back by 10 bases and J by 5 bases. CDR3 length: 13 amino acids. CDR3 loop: CATSPRTGHEQYF. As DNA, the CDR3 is TGCGCCACCTCCCCTCGGACAGGCCACGAGCAGTACTTC.

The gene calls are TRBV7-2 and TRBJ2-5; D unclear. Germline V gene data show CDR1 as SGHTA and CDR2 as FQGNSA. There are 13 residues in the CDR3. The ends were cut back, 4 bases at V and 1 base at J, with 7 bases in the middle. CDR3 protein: CASSSQAQETQYF. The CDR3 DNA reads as TGTGCCAGCAGCTCCCAGGCCCAAGAGACCCAGTACTTC. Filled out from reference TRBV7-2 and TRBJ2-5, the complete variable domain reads GAGVSQSPSNKVTEKGKDVELRCDPISGHTALYWYRQSLGQGLEFLIYFQGNSAPDKSGLPSDRFSAERTGGSVSTLTIQRTQQEDSAVYLCASSSQAQETQYFGPGTRLLVL.

CDR3 loop: CSVARGDHSYNEQFF. DNA for the CDR3: TGCAGCGTTGCGCGGGGGGACCACTCCTACAATGAGCAGTTCTTC. The chain joins TRBV29-1 to TRBJ2-1, with 8 bases fitting TRBD2. This CDR3 has 15 residues. The germline V gene encodes CDR1 SQVTM and CDR2 ANQGSEA. The trim removed 4 bases at V and 0 bases at J, leaving 5 bases unmatched.

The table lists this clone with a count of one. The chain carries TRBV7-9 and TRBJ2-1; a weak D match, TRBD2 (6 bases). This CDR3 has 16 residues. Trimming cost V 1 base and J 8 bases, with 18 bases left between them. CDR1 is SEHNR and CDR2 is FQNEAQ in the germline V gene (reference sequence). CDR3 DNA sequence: TGTGCCAGCAGCTTAGTTCCCCGCGGGGCTGACGATGAGCAGTTCTTC. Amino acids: CASSLVPRGADDEQFF.

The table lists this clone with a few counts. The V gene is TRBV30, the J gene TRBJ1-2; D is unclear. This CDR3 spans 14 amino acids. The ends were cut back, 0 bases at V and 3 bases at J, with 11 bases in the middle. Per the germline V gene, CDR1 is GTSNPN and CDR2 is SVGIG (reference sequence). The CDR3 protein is CAWSVMVRDYGYTF. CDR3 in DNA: TGTGCCTGGAGTGTTATGGTCCGGGACTATGGCTACACCTTC. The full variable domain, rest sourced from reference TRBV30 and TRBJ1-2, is SQTIHQWPATLVQPVGSPLSLECTVEGTSNPNLYWYRQAAGRGLQLLFYSVGIGQISSEVPQNLSASRPQDRQFILSSKKLLLSDSGFYLCAWSVMVRDYGYTFGSGTRLTVV.

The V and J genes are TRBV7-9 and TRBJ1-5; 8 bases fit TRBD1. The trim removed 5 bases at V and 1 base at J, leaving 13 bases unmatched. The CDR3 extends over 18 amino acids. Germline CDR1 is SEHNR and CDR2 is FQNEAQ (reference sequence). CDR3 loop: CASSPGGTGKASNQPQHF. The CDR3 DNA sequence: TGTGCCAGCAGCCCTGGAGGGACAGGAAAGGCGAGCAATCAGCCCCAGCATTTT.

CDR3 sequence (DNA): TGTGCCAGCAGTGCGGACTCAAGCTCCTACAATGAGCAGTTCTTC. Protein product: CASSADSSSYNEQFF. V is TRBV6-4 and J is TRBJ2-1, with D possibly TRBD2 on 5 matching bases. V shed 4 bases and J shed 0 bases, with 10 bases lying between them. There are 15 residues in the CDR3. In germline, CDR1 is MRHNA, CDR2 SNTAGT.